One sample yielded the 14 T cell receptor beta chains listed below, sequenced in a study of immune characterization of retroperitoneal liposarcoma. One entry per CDR3 protein results from TCRdb running MiXCR on the PCR reads. The profile shows a few thousand distinct CDR3 sequences, around 46% of them singletons. The sample consisted of tumor tissue. The receptors shown here come from a male donor with retroperitoneal liposarcoma.

V gene TRBV6-1 combines with J gene TRBJ2-1, with 10 bases fitting TRBD2. Trimming took 1 base from V and 2 from J; bases not matched to a gene: 5. CDR1 and CDR2 from the germline V gene are MNHNS and SASEGT. The CDR3 runs to 17 residues. The CDR3 loop reads CASSEGIAGGTYNEQFF. In DNA form, the CDR3 reads TGTGCCAGCAGTGAAGGGATAGCGGGAGGTACCTACAATGAGCAGTTCTTC.

The rearrangement joins TRBV6-6 to TRBJ2-3; weak D call: TRBD2 (5 bases). Trimming took off 2 bases at V and 11 bases at J, with 17 bases between the two ends. Germline-derived CDR1 and CDR2 are MNHNY and SVGAGI (reference sequence). This CDR3 is 14 amino acids long. The CDR3 sequence: CASSYGPSSYEQYF. CDR3 coding DNA: TGTGCCAGCAGTTACGGACCTAGCTCCTACGAGCAGTATTTT.

This clonotype rates as medium-sized (0.01 to 0.1%). The CDR3: CASSFAGTSNNEQFF. CDR3 nucleotides: TGTGCCAGCAGTTTTGCAGGGACCTCAAACAATGAGCAGTTCTTC. This chain uses TRBV12-3 or TRBV12-4 with TRBJ2-1, with D possibly called TRBD1 or TRBD2 (5 bases each). The CDR3 covers 15 residues. Between the trimmed V and J ends, which lost 3 bases and 5 bases, there was a span of 14 bases.

J is TRBJ2-6 and V is TRBV6-1, with a tentative D call TRBD1 (6 bases). CDR3 length equals 15 residues. Germline CDR1 and CDR2: MNHNS and SASEGT. V was shortened by 3 bases and J by 0 bases, with 6 bases between the two germline ends. CDR3 in DNA: TGTGCCAGCAGTGAGGACAGCTCTGGGGCCAACGTCCTGACTTTC. Its protein product is CASSEDSSGANVLTF.

This clonotype is hyperexpanded within its sample. The CDR3 protein is CASSGVPSSGNTIYF. In nucleotides, the CDR3 is TGTGCCAGCAGTGGGGTACCCAGCTCTGGAAACACCATATATTTT. The chain combines TRBV6-4 with TRBJ1-3; no firm D call. The CDR3 sequence is 15 residues long. Germline values: CDR1 MRHNA, CDR2 SNTAGT. V lost 4 bases, J lost 0 bases, and 10 bases lay in between.

This clonotype was counted only a few times. The chain carries TRBV6-1 and TRBJ2-3, with 13 bases lining up with TRBD2. The CDR3 runs to 18 residues. V lost 0 bases and J lost 2; bases outside the gene matches: 5. Germline V gene lookup returns CDR1 MNHNS and CDR2 SASEGT. The CDR3 reads CASSEAPGTSGATDTQYF. For the CDR3, the DNA is TGTGCCAGCAGTGAAGCCCCCGGGACTAGCGGGGCCACAGATACGCAGTATTTT.

This clonotype has more than one count but fewer than ten. The V and J genes are TRBV6-1 and TRBJ2-7, with 7 bases matching TRBD1. The ends lost 5 bases at V and 4 bases at J; junction bases unmatched: 8. This CDR3 region has 14 residues. Germline CDR1 reads MNHNS; CDR2 reads SASEGT. This CDR3 reads CASSRKGAAYEQYF. CDR3 sequence (DNA): TGTGCCAGCAGTAGAAAGGGGGCGGCGTACGAGCAGTACTTC.

The V gene is TRBV6-1, the J gene TRBJ2-1, with 7 bases aligning to TRBD2. The DNA end lines up better with TRBJ2-5; the J call may be wrong. This CDR3 has 14 amino acids. Germline CDR1 MNHNS, CDR2 SASEGT. The DNA of the CDR3 is TGTGCCAGCAGTCGCCCGGGGGAGGGGGAGACCCAGTACTTC. This translates into CASSRPGEGETQYF.

In this sample, this clonotype turned up a few times. This sequence joins TRBV6-1 and TRBJ2-3, with a possible D match to TRBD2 (6 bases). There are 14 residues in the CDR3. Germline V gives CDR1 MNHNS, CDR2 SASEGT. V was pared by 8 bases and J by 0 bases, with 12 bases between. DNA for the CDR3: TGTGCCAGCCGGTACGGGACTAGCACAGATACGCAGTATTTT. Amino acids: CASRYGTSTDTQYF.

The J gene is TRBJ2-5, the V gene TRBV11-3; D remains unclear. The end of the DNA is better explained by TRBJ2-1, so the J call may be wrong. Germline V CDR1 and CDR2: SGHNT, YENEEA. The CDR3 contains 13 residues. The CDR3 sequence: CASSFQNYNEQFF. DNA for the CDR3: TGTGCCAGCAGCTTTCAAAACTACAATGAGCAGTTCTTC.

This rearrangement joins TRBV6-8 to TRBJ2-6, with TRBD1 identical over 7 bases. The better agreement between TRBJ2-5 and the DNA end casts doubt on the J call. The CDR3 covers 15 residues. CDR1 is MNHGY and CDR2 is SAAAGT in the germline V gene. The CDR3 here is CASSYTGQSGETQYF. For the CDR3, the DNA is TGTGCCAGCAGTTACACGGGACAGAGCGGCGAGACCCAGTACTTC.

The chain couples TRBV6-1 to TRBJ2-1; 13 bases map to TRBD2. This CDR3 is 15 amino acids long. Germline assignment: CDR1 MNHNS and CDR2 SASEGT. Trimming cost V 10 bases and J 7 bases; bases outside gene matches: 10. As DNA, the CDR3 is TGTGCCACCTCAAGGGGGACTAGCGGGGCTAATGAGCAGTTCTTC. Protein product: CATSRGTSGANEQFF.

This clonotype is labeled medium-sized. V and J are TRBV6-4 and TRBJ2-1, with 7 nucleotides matching TRBD1. Germline CDR1 reads MRHNA; CDR2 reads SNTAGT. The CDR3 totals 13 residues. V lost 2 bases and J lost 6; bases outside the gene matches: 1. The CDR3 here is CASSDRDSNEQFF. The DNA of the CDR3 is TGTGCCAGCAGTGACCGGGACAGCAATGAGCAGTTCTTC.

J is TRBJ1-5 and V is TRBV6-2 or TRBV6-3; D is possibly TRBD1 (5 bases). The CDR3 sequence is 12 residues long. Trimming took 10 bases from V and 7 from J, leaving 14 bases between them. Germline V gene data show CDR1 as MNHEY and CDR2 as SVGEGT. CDR3 amino acids: CATSPRGQPQHF. CDR3 coding DNA: TGTGCCACCTCCCCCCGGGGCCAGCCCCAGCATTTT.